The following is a T cell receptor (beta chain) sequence with its context. Its target is unknown. The PCR contained 60 Vbeta and 13 Jbeta primers. Generated by immunoSEQ multiplex PCR, the TCRdb table keeps only in-frame clones and is missing some. The table has 170,000 or so clones, 80% to 90% seen once. The entry originates in a study of cytomegalovirus exposure and HLA in healthy donors. Study-wide background: Counted in an early data release were about 85 million unique TCRs from HLA-typed donors. In terms of ancestry, the Caucasian-associated cluster contained 80% to 90% of the approximately 400 genotyped donors.

This CDR3 contains 17 residues. V was cut by 1 base and J by 0 bases, with 10 bases left in between. Germline loops: CDR1 SGHAT, CDR2 FQNNGV. Study observations and caveats: Specificity for CMV antigens was confirmed in vitro for a few of the CMV-associated chains. TRBV6-2, TRBV6-3 and other indistinguishable V segments were excluded.

This TCR derives from a man in his late teens or twenties in good health and CMV-seronegative. Sample: PBMCs. The chain couples TRBV11-2 to TRBJ2-6; no reliable D call. The CDR3 sequence is CASSLGSRYSGANVLTF. CDR3 sequence (DNA): TGTGCCAGCAGCTTAGGCTCGCGGTACTCTGGGGCCAACGTCCTGACTTTC. The variable domain in full, completed from reference TRBV11-2 and TRBJ2-6, reads EAGVAQSPRYKIIEKRQSVAFWCNPISGHATLYWYQQILGQGPKLLIQFQNNGVVDDSQLPKDRFSAERLKGVDSTLKIQPAKLEDSAVYLCASSLGSRYSGANVLTFGAGSRLTVL.